The text below deals with one T cell receptor (beta chain). In the original processing: Amplifying reference gene primers gave estimates of nucleated cell counts. The data were produced by immunoSEQ multiplex PCR, yet TCRdb's version contains in-frame clones alone and is incomplete. V and J calls and clone size are those listed in that table; D and trimming were worked out from the DNA. The sample holds about 130,000 clones; 90% are singletons and the top ten take about 4%. This record belongs to a study of blood T cell repertoires in COVID-19. Study details: Material from acute and convalescent COVID-19 was sourced from the United States, Italy and Spain.

Per the germline V gene, CDR1 is SEHNR and CDR2 is FQNEAQ (reference sequence). The V end was cut by 4 bases, the J end by 1 base, with 8 bases between. The CDR3 has 14 amino acids. This clonotype was obtained from a man aged 50 to 60 with active COVID-19. The chain links TRBV7-9 to TRBJ1-3; D gene unclear. Sequencing was done on a sample of peripheral blood. CDR3 residues: CASSSALSGNTIYF. The CDR3 coding sequence is TGTGCCAGCAGCTCGGCACTATCTGGAAACACCATATATTTT.